These T cell receptor beta chains were read from a single sample in a study of blood T cell repertoires in COVID-19. Clones were read by immunoSEQ multiplex PCR, and TCRdb kept only the in-frame ones, dropping some. The data contain 95,000 to 150,000 clones, about four fifths of them singletons. Sequenced material: PBMCs or T cells enriched from blood (not recorded which). The receptor set was obtained from a woman aged 30 to 39 who had recovered from COVID-19. Each CDR3 is given with its conserved first and last residue. The D gene is left open where the match is weak.

J: TRBJ2-5; V: TRBV4-2; D: TRBD2; CDR3: CASSQDVAGGGETQYF; DNA: TGTGCCAGCAGCCAAGATGTAGCGGGAGGGGGAGAGACCCAGTACTTC
J: TRBJ1-1; V: TRBV24-1; D: TRBD1; CDR3: CATSDGQVGMENTEAFF; DNA: TGTGCCACCAGTGATGGACAGGTAGGGATGGAGAACACTGAAGCTTTCTTT
J: TRBJ1-5; V: TRBV24-1; D: -; CDR3: CATSDLITGMGQPQHF; DNA: TGTGCCACCAGTGATCTTATTACAGGGATGGGTCAGCCCCAGCATTTT
J: TRBJ2-2; V: TRBV2; D: -; CDR3: CASKWRGNTGELFF; DNA: TGTGCCAGCAAATGGCGGGGGAACACCGGGGAGCTGTTTTTT
J: TRBJ2-5; V: TRBV2; D: -; CDR3: CASTFRKETQYF; DNA: TGTGCCAGCACGTTTAGAAAAGAGACCCAGTACTTC
J: TRBJ1-1; V: TRBV5-4; D: -; CDR3: CASSFGGPGAFF; DNA: TGTGCCAGCAGCTTCGGAGGGCCGGGGGCTTTCTTT
J: TRBJ2-7; V: TRBV6-4; D: TRBD2; CDR3: CASSDGLAGSYEQYF; DNA: TGTGCCAGCAGTGACGGACTAGCGGGCTCCTACGAGCAGTACTTC
J: TRBJ2-1; V: TRBV27; D: -; CDR3: CASSQGGGTYNEQFF; DNA: TGTGCCAGCAGCCAGGGAGGAGGGACCTACAATGAGCAGTTCTTC
J: TRBJ2-1; V: TRBV19; D: TRBD2; CDR3: CASSPMTQSGRFYNEQFF; DNA: TGTGCCAGTAGTCCGATGACTCAGAGCGGGAGGTTCTACAATGAGCAGTTCTTC
J: TRBJ1-2; V: TRBV7-9; D: -; CDR3: CASSSGTTGYTF; DNA: TGTGCCAGCAGCTCCGGGACAACTGGCTACACCTTC